Following are 21 T cell receptor beta chains from one sample sequenced in a study of T-cell reconstitution after alpha-beta-depleted transplantation in children. During its preparation, the TCRbeta library received unique molecular identifiers. TCRdb ran MiXCR on the PCR reads and lists one entry per CDR3 protein. The sample has 600,000 to 700,000 distinct CDR3 sequences, over 10% seen once. Sequences were derived from PBMCs, sampled before TCRalphabeta/CD19-depleted stem cell transplant. The receptors stem from a girl between 2 and 10 years old with congenital amegakaryocytic thrombocytopenia, due to receive a stem cell transplant.

The V gene is TRBV15, the J gene TRBJ1-5; 7 bases are shared with TRBD1. The V gene end was trimmed by 6 bases and the J gene end by 4 bases; junction bases not matched to a gene: 6. The CDR3 runs 14 residues. Germline CDR1 LNHNV, CDR2 YYDKDF (reference sequence). Here the CDR3 reads CATSIQQGNQPQHF. The CDR3 DNA is TGTGCCACCAGTATTCAACAGGGGAATCAGCCCCAGCATTTT. Based on the CDR3 plus reference TRBV15 and TRBJ1-5, the full variable domain is DAMVIQNPRYQVTQFGKPVTLSCSQTLNHNVMYWYQQKSSQAPKLLFHYYDKDFNNEADTPDNFQSRRPNTSFCFLDIRSPGLGDTAMYLCATSIQQGNQPQHFGDGTRLSIL.

This clonotype has at least ten counts. The chain couples TRBV20-1 to TRBJ1-5; 9 bases fit TRBD1. Losses at the gene ends were 3 bases for V and 0 bases for J; bases not matched to a gene: 12. CDR3 length: 18 residues. Germline-derived CDR1 and CDR2 are DFQATT and SNEGSKA (reference sequence). CDR3: CSASYTGGAFFSNQPQHF. The CDR3 DNA sequence: TGCAGTGCTAGTTATACAGGGGGCGCTTTTTTTAGCAATCAGCCCCAGCATTTT.

Details on this clonotype: A much larger clone lies one base from this, so it may be a read error. V and J are TRBV29-1 and TRBJ1-1; D unresolved. V lost 3 bases and J 6 bases, leaving 11 bases between the germline ends. The CDR3 covers 12 residues. Per the germline V gene, CDR1 is SQVTM and CDR2 is ANQGSEA. Here the CDR3 reads CSVDRVRAEAFF. The DNA of the CDR3 is TGCAGCGTTGATAGGGTTCGGGCTGAAGCTTTCTTT.

This clonotype was observed at least ten times. This chain links TRBV20-1 with TRBJ2-3, with D hard to call. The CDR3 consists of 17 residues. Per the germline V gene, CDR1 is DFQATT and CDR2 is SNEGSKA (reference sequence). V lost 6 bases and J 1 base, leaving 23 bases between the germline ends. The CDR3 sequence is CSALSTAAGEGTDTQYF. CDR3 nucleotide sequence: TGCAGTGCCTTGTCGACCGCCGCCGGAGAAGGCACAGATACGCAGTATTTT.

The CDR3 region is CASSPGQPNYGYTF. The CDR3 DNA follows: TGTGCCAGCAGCCCGGGACAGCCTAACTATGGCTACACCTTC. This chain joins TRBV7-3 and TRBJ1-2; 7 nucleotides line up with TRBD1. Germline V lookup: CDR1 SGHTA, CDR2 FQGTGA. Trimming removed 5 bases from V and 0 bases from J; junction bases left unmatched: 3. CDR3 length equals 14 residues.

This clonotype was seen at least ten times. The chain employs TRBV12-3 or TRBV12-4 and TRBJ2-7; D tentatively fits TRBD1 or TRBD2 (5 bases each). This CDR3 region has 13 residues. Trimming cost V 6 bases and J 3 bases, with 12 bases left between them. Here the CDR3 reads CASSRGPNYEQYF. Written as DNA, the CDR3 is TGTGCCAGCAGCCGGGGACCAAACTACGAGCAGTACTTC.

The V call is TRBV12-3 or TRBV12-4, the J call TRBJ2-1, with D maybe TRBD1 (7 bases). Trimming took 3 bases from V and 3 from J, leaving 12 bases between them. This CDR3 spans 15 amino acids. CDR3 DNA sequence: TGTGCCAGCAGTTTTTGGCGGGACAGCTACAATGAGCAGTTCTTC. Encoded protein: CASSFWRDSYNEQFF.

A remark on this clonotype: Being one base from a much bigger clone, this may be a read error. V and J are TRBV12-3 or TRBV12-4 and TRBJ2-2; D is possibly TRBD1 (6 bases). The CDR3 consists of 15 residues. CDR3: CPSTRQATNTGELFF. The CDR3 DNA follows: TGTCCCAGCACTCGACAGGCTACGAACACCGGGGAGCTGTTTTTT.

This clonotype was seen ten or more times. The gene calls are TRBV5-1 and TRBJ2-1, with 9 positions matching TRBD2. The trim removed 5 bases at V and 0 bases at J, leaving 9 bases unmatched. CDR1 SGHRS and CDR2 YFSETQ come from the germline V gene. The length of the CDR3 is 17 residues. DNA of the CDR3: TGCGCCAGCAGTCCTATCCTAGCGGGGAGCTCCTACAATGAGCAGTTCTTC. Residues: CASSPILAGSSYNEQFF.

This clonotype was detected ten times or more. This chain uses TRBV3-1 with TRBJ2-7; the match to TRBD2 covers 8 bases. The CDR3 is 16 amino acids. Trimming took 4 bases from V and 1 from J; bases not matched to a gene: 9. CDR1 and CDR2 (germline): LGHDT, YNNKEL (reference sequence). The CDR3 DNA reads as TGTGCCAGCAGCCCTTCCGGGACTAGATCATCCTACGAGCAGTACTTC. Amino acids: CASSPSGTRSSYEQYF.

This clonotype was counted ten times or more. The J gene is TRBJ1-1, the V gene TRBV27; TRBD1 matches at 9 bases. V lost 6 bases, J lost 6 bases, and 5 bases stayed unmatched. Germline V gene lookup returns CDR1 MNHEY and CDR2 SMNVEV (reference sequence). The CDR3 covers 13 residues. The CDR3 coding sequence is TGTGCCAGCAGCCAGGACAGGGGTGCTGAAGCTTTCTTT. Translation: CASSQDRGAEAFF.

Ten or more counts support this clonotype. This chain uses TRBV6-5 with TRBJ2-2; D is unresolved. The CDR3 totals 18 residues. The ends were cut back, 0 bases at V and 1 base at J, with 15 bases in the middle. CDR1 is MNHEY, CDR2 SVGAGI, per germline. The DNA for the CDR3 is TGTGCCAGCAGTTACTCCCAAATGCACACCCAGAACACCGGGGAGCTGTTTTTT. It translates to CASSYSQMHTQNTGELFF.

A word on this clonotype: A clone one base away is much larger, so this may be a read error. This chain connects TRBV5-1 to TRBJ1-2; D is possibly TRBD1 (6 bases). The V gene's germline CDR1 is SGHRS and CDR2 YFSETQ. This CDR3 contains 16 residues. The CDR3: CASSLDFGGQRYGDTF. In DNA, the CDR3 is TGCGCCAGCAGCTTGGATTTCGGGGGCCAACGCTATGGCGACACCTTC.

This clonotype appeared many times. In nucleotides, the CDR3 is TGTGCCATCAGTGAGCCAGGGACCGCAGATACGCAGTATTTT. It specifies CAISEPGTADTQYF. The J gene is TRBJ2-3, the V gene TRBV10-3; D may be TRBD1 or TRBD2 (5 bases each). CDR1 is ENHRY and CDR2 is SYGVKD in the germline V gene. V shed 2 bases and J shed 4 bases, with 10 bases lying between them. This CDR3 is built from 14 residues.

This clonotype occurred many times. The rearrangement uses TRBV11-2 and TRBJ2-2; the D gene is possibly TRBD1 (6 bases). Germline assignment: CDR1 SGHAT and CDR2 FQNNGV. V lost 6 bases to trimming and J lost 1 base, with 12 bases between them. This CDR3 is 15 amino acids long. CDR3 sequence reads: CASRLEQGNTGELFF. CDR3 nucleotide sequence: TGTGCCAGCAGATTGGAACAGGGGAACACCGGGGAGCTGTTTTTT.

This clonotype was observed at least ten times. The V gene is TRBV20-1, the J gene TRBJ2-3, with 7 positions matching TRBD2. J was trimmed by 2 bases and V by 5 bases; bases with no gene match: 13. Germline V gives CDR1 DFQATT, CDR2 SNEGSKA (reference sequence). The CDR3 loop spans 16 amino acids. The CDR3 DNA reads as TGCAGTGCTCTACATCCTCTAGCGGAAAACACAGATACGCAGTATTTT. Translation gives CSALHPLAENTDTQYF.

This clonotype was recorded at least ten times. The chain uses TRBV5-5 and TRBJ1-2; D remains unclear. Germline V gene lookup returns CDR1 SGHKS and CDR2 YYEKEE (reference sequence). The ends were cut back, 2 bases at V and 7 bases at J, with 15 bases in the middle. The CDR3 extends over 14 amino acids. As DNA, the CDR3 is TGTGCCAGCAGCTTAAGCTCCTGGGGTGGTGGCTACACCTTC. It translates to CASSLSSWGGGYTF.

This clonotype was recorded a few times. The CDR3 DNA reads as TGCAGCGTTGAAGTAACCCTACTAGCGGGAGGAGGTACCGGGGAGCTGTTTTTT. Translation gives CSVEVTLLAGGGTGELFF. The genes are TRBV29-1 and TRBJ2-2, with 12 bases aligning to TRBD2. The CDR3 covers 18 residues. J was trimmed by 5 bases and V by 1 base; bases with no gene match: 11. Germline lookup yields CDR1 SQVTM and CDR2 ANQGSEA.

The chain employs TRBV5-1 and TRBJ2-7, with TRBD1 matching 8 bases. Germline V gene lookup returns CDR1 SGHRS and CDR2 YFSETQ. J gave up 4 bases and V 5 bases, and 5 bases lay outside the gene matches. CDR3 length: 13 amino acids. The chain's CDR3 is CASRPGQVYEQYF. For the CDR3, the DNA is TGCGCCAGCAGGCCGGGACAGGTATACGAGCAGTACTTC. The full variable domain, rest sourced from reference TRBV5-1 and TRBJ2-7, is KAGVTQTPRYLIKTRGQQVTLSCSPISGHRSVSWYQQTPGQGLQFLFEYFSETQRNKGNFPGRFSGRQFSNSRSEMNVSTLELGDSALYLCASRPGQVYEQYFGPGTRLTVT.

This clonotype was seen many times. The J gene is TRBJ2-3, the V gene TRBV5-1; 9 bases map to TRBD2. CDR1 is SGHRS and CDR2 is YFSETQ in the germline V gene. V was clipped by 5 bases and J by 4 bases; unmatched bases: 8. The CDR3 spans 15 residues. CDR3 region: CASRFASGMADTQYF. The DNA for the CDR3 is TGCGCCAGCAGGTTTGCTAGCGGGATGGCAGATACGCAGTATTTT.

This clonotype has ten or more counts. The rearrangement links TRBV28 to TRBJ2-3, with D uncertain. V lost 5 bases and J lost 4, with 7 bases in between. Germline CDR1 is MDHEN and CDR2 is SYDVKM. This CDR3 contains 12 residues. The CDR3: CASSPVPDTQYF. CDR3 DNA sequence: TGTGCCAGCAGTCCCGTCCCAGATACGCAGTATTTT. Full variable domain (missing parts from reference TRBV28 and TRBJ2-3): DVKVTQSSRYLVKRTGEKVFLECVQDMDHENMFWYRQDPGLGLRLIYFSYDVKMKEKGDIPEGYSVSREKKERFSLILESASTNQTSMYLCASSPVPDTQYFGPGTRLTVL.